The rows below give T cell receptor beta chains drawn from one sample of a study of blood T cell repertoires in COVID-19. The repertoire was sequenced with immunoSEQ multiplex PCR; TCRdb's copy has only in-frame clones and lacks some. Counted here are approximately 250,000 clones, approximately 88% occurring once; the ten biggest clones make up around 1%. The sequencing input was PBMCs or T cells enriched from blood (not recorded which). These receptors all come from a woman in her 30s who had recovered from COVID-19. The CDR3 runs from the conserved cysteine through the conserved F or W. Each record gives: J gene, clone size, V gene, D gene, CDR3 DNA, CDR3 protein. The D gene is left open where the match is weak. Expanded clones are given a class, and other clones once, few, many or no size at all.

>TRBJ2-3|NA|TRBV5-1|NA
TGCGCCAGCAGCCACGGCGACTACGCACGCACAGATACGCAGTATTTT
CASSHGDYARTDTQYF
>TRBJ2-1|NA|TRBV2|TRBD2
TGTGCCAGCAGTCGGACTAGCGGGAGAGCAGTTGAGCAGTTCTTC
CASSRTSGRAVEQFF
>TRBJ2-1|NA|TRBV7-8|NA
TGTGCCAGCAGCAACTACCTCACCGACTACAATGAGCAGTTCTTC
CASSNYLTDYNEQFF
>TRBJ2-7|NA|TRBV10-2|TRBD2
TGCGCCAGCATTGGGACTAGAGTTTTCTACGAGCAGTACTTC
CASIGTRVFYEQYF
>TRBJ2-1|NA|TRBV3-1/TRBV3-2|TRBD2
TGTGCCAGCAGCCAAGATCCTAGCGGGCAGTACAATGAGCAGTTCTTC
CASSQDPSGQYNEQFF
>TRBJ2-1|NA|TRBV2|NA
TGTGCCAGCAGTGAAGAGACTGGGAATGAGCAGTTCTTC
CASSEETGNEQFF
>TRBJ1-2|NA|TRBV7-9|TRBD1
TGTGCCAGCAGCGCCAGGGACAGAATTTCCTATGGCTACACCTTC
CASSARDRISYGYTF
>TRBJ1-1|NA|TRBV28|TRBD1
TGTGCCAGCAGTTTGGACAGGTTGAGTGAAGCTTTCTTT
CASSLDRLSEAFF
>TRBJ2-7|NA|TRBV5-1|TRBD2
TGCGCCAGCAGCTTGAGATCGGGGAGGGACTATCTTTACGAGCAGTACTTC
CASSLRSGRDYLYEQYF
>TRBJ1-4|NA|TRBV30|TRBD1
TGTGCCTGGAGTGGTCAGGGACAGCAAGAAAAACTGTTTTTT
CAWSGQGQQEKLFF
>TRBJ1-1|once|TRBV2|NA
TGTGCCAGCAGTGAACCCTACAGGGCTGGGGTAATGAACACTGAAGCTTTCTTT
CASSEPYRAGVMNTEAFF
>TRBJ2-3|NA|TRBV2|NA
TGTGCCAGCGTCGGGGGTCGGAAAAACCAAAGGTCGGGGTATACGCAGTATTTT
CASVGGRKNQRSGYTQYF
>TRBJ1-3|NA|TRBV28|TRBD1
TGTGCCAGCAGGGGACAGTCTGGAAACACCATATATTTT
CASRGQSGNTIYF
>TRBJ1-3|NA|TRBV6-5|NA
TGTGCCAGCAGACAGGGCGAGGATAGAGGAAACACCATATATTTT
CASRQGEDRGNTIYF
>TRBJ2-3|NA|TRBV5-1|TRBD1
TGCGCCAGCAGCTTCGGAGGTGGGACAGGGTCTTCAGATACGCAGTATTTT
CASSFGGGTGSSDTQYF
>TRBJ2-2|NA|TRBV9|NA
TGTGCCAGCAGCGTCTCAGGGGACACCGGGGAGCTGTTTTTT
CASSVSGDTGELFF
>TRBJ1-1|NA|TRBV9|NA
TGTGCCAGCAGCGTATGGGGGCTAAAGAACACTGAAGCTTTCTTT
CASSVWGLKNTEAFF
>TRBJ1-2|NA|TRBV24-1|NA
TGTGCCACCAGTGATTTCGGTCCCGAGGGAGGCTACACCTTC
CATSDFGPEGGYTF
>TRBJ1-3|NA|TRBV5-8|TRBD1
TGTGCCAGCAGCCGTTTACGCCCAGGGGGACCTGGAAACACCATATATTTT
CASSRLRPGGPGNTIYF
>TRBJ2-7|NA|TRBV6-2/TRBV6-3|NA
TGTGCCAGCAGCCTCGCAGGAACCTACGAGCAGTACTTC
CASSLAGTYEQYF
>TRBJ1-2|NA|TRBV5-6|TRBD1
TGTGCCAGCAGCTTAGGTTTTGCCCAGGACAGGGGGCAAAATGGCTACACCTTC
CASSLGFAQDRGQNGYTF
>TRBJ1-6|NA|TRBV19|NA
TGTGCCAGTAGTCCACTCGGACTGAATAATTCACCCCTCCACTTT
CASSPLGLNNSPLHF
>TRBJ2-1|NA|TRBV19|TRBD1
TGTGCCAGTAGTTCCCGGGACAGGAATGAGCAGTTCTTC
CASSSRDRNEQFF
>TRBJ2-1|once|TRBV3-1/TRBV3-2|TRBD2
TGTGCCAGCAGCCATTCCAGCGGGAGCTCCTACAATGAGCAGTTCTTC
CASSHSSGSSYNEQFF
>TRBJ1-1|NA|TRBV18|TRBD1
TGTGCCAGCTCACGTTTGGGACAGGGGAACACTGAAGCTTTCTTT
CASSRLGQGNTEAFF
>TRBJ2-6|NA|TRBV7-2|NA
TGTGCCAGCAGCCTAATCCCCTCTGGGGCCAACGTCCTGACTTTC
CASSLIPSGANVLTF
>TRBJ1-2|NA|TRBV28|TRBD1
TGTGCCAGCGGGACAGGGCTTTATGGCTACACCTTC
CASGTGLYGYTF
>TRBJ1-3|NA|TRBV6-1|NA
TGTGCCAGCAGTGATCGGGTCCACCCCTCTGGAAACACCATATATTTT
CASSDRVHPSGNTIYF
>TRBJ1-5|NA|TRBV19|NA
TGTGCCAGTAGTTGGGCAGCCTTCGATCAGCCCCAGCATTTT
CASSWAAFDQPQHF
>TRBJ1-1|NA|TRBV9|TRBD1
TGTGCCAGCAGCATCCGGACAGGGGGGAGTAAATTGACTTTCATGAACACTGAAGCTTTCTTT
CASSIRTGGSKLTFMNTEAFF
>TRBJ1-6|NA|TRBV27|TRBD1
TGTGCCAGCAGTTTACTAGACAGGGGGGTTTCACCCCTCCACTTT
CASSLLDRGVSPLHF
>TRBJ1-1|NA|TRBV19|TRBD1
TGTGCCAGTAGTATACAGGGGGCTTCCCACACTGAAGCTTTCTTT
CASSIQGASHTEAFF
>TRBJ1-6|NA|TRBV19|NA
TGTGCCAGTAGTGGGGGCGTGGCCCTCCACTTT
CASSGGVALHF
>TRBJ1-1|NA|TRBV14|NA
TGTGCCAGCAGCCCTCTGAGTCGTAACACTGAAGCTTTCTTT
CASSPLSRNTEAFF
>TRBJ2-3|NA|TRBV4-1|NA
TGCGCCAGCAGCCCACTAGCCTACACTAGCACAGATACGCAGTATTTT
CASSPLAYTSTDTQYF
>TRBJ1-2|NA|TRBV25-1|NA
TGTGCCAGCAGTGGAGGGACAACCCGCGTGGGGTATGGCTACACCTTC
CASSGGTTRVGYGYTF
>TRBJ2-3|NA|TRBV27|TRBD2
TGTGCCAGCAGCCCAGGACCGGGACTAGCTTTCGGAACGCAGTATTTT
CASSPGPGLAFGTQYF
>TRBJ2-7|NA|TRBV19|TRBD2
TGTGCCAGCCGTCCAGCGGGGGGGCCCTACGAGCAGTACTTC
CASRPAGGPYEQYF
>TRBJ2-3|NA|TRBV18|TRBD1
TGTGCCAGCTCACCACTCCGGGACAGGGGGCCGAGTTTTGCTACGCAGTATTTT
CASSPLRDRGPSFATQYF
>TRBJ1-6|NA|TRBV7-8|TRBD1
TGTGCCAGCAGCTTGCCCGGACAGGGAGGAAATAATTCACCCCTCCACTTT
CASSLPGQGGNNSPLHF
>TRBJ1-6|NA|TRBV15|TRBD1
TGTGCCACCAGCAGAACCAGGGGGCCCAATTCACCCCTCCACTTT
CATSRTRGPNSPLHF
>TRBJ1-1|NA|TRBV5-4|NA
TGTGCCAGCAGCCGCCCGCAGGGATCAGCTTTCTTT
CASSRPQGSAFF
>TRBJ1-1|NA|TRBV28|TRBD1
TGTGCCAGCAGCCGGACAGGGGGCCACACTGAAGCTTTCTTT
CASSRTGGHTEAFF